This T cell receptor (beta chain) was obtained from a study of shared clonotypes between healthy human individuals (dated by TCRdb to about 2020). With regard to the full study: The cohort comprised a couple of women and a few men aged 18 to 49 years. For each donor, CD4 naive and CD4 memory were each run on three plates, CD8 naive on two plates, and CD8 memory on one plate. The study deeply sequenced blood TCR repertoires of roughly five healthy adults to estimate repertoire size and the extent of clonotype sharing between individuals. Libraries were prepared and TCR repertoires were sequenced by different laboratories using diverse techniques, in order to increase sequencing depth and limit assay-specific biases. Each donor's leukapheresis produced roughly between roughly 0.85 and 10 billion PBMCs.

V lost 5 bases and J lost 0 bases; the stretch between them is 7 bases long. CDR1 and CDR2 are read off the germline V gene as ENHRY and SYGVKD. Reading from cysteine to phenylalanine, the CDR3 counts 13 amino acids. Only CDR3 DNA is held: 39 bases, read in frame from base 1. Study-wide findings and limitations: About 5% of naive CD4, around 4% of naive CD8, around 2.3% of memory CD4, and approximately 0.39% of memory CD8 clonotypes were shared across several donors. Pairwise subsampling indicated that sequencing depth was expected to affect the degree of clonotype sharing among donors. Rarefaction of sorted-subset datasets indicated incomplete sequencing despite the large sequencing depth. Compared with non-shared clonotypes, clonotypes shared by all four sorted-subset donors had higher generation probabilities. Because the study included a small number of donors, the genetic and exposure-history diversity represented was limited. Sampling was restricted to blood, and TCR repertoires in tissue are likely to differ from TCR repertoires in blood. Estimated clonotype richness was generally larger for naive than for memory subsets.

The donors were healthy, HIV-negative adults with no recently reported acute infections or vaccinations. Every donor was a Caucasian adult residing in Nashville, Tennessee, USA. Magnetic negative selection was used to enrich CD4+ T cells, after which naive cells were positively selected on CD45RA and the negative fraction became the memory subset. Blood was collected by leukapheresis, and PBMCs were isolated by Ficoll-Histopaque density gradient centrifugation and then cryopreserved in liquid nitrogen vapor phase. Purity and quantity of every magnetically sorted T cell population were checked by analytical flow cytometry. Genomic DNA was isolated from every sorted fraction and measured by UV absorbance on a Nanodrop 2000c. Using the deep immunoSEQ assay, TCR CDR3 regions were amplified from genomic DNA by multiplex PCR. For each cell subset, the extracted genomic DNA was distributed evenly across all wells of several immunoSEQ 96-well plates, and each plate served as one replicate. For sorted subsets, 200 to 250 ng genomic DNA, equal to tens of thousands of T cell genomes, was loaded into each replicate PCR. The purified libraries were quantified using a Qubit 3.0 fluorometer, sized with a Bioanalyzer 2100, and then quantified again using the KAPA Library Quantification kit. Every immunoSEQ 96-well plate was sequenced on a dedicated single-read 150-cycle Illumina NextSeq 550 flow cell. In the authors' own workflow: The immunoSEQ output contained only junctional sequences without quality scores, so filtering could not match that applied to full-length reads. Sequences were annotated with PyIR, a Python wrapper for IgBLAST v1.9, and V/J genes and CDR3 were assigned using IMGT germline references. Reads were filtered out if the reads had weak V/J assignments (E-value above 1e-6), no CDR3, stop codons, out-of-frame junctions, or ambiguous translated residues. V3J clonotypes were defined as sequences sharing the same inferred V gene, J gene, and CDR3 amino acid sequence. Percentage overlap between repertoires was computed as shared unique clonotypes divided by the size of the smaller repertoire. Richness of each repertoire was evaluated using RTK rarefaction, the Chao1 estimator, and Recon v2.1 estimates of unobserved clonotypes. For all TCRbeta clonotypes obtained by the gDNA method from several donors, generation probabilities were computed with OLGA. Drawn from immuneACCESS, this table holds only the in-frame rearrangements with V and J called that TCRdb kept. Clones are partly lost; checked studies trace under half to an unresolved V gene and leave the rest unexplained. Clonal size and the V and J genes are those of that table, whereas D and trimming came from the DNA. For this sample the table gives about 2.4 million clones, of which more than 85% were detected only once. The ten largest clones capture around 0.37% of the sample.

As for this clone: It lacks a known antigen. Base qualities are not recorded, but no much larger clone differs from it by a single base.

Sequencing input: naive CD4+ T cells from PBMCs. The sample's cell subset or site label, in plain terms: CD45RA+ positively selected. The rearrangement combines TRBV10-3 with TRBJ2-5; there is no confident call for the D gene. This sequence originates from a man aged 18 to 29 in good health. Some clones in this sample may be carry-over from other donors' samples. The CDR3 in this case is CAISPRDQETQYF. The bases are TGTGCCATCAGTCCACGGGACCAAGAGACCCAGTACTTC.